This TCR beta chain stems from a study of blood T cell repertoires in COVID-19. How the authors handled the data: Using reference gene primer amplification, nucleated cell counts were estimated. The protocol was immunoSEQ multiplex PCR, while the TCRdb copy is restricted to in-frame clones and leaves out a portion. V, J and clone size reflect that table, while D and trimming were determined from the DNA. The data show a few hundred thousand clones, 88% seen once. This TCR was recovered from a woman aged 25 to 39 with COVID-19, enrolled during active disease. The sequenced sample consisted of peripheral blood.

The CDR3 loop is CASRTGSEQYF. CDR3 DNA sequence: TGTGCCAGCAGAACAGGGTCCGAGCAGTACTTC. The V gene is TRBV27, the J gene TRBJ2-7, with D perhaps TRBD1 (6 bases). The germline CDR1 and CDR2 sequences are MNHEY and SMNVEV (reference sequence). The V end was cut by 6 bases, the J end by 6 bases, with 9 bases between. The CDR3 is made up of 11 amino acids.